The text below deals with one T cell receptor beta chain. These data are taken from a study of blood T cell repertoires in COVID-19. Overall study context: Donors in the United States, Italy and Spain gave samples during acute or convalescent COVID-19. In each case, the material was cDNA or gDNA derived from T cells, B-cell-depleted T cells, or PBMCs.

CDR3 length: 16 amino acids. V was shortened by 4 bases and J by 2 bases, with 14 bases between the two germline ends. CDR1 and CDR2 (germline): MDHEN, SYDVKM. Per the study methods: Estimation of nucleated cell counts was performed using reference gene primer amplification. Data came from immunoSEQ multiplex PCR; TCRdb stores just in-frame clones and leaves some out. That table supplies the V and J calls and clone size; D and trimming were determined from the DNA. The profile shows tens of thousands of clones, less than 95% of them singletons. The clonotype was recovered from a woman between 55 and 75 years old with active COVID-19. The sequencing input was peripheral blood. The genes are TRBV28 and TRBJ2-2, with TRBD2 as a possible D gene (6 bases). Here the CDR3 DNA reads TGTGCCAGCAGTTCAGAAGGCGGGATTAACACCGGGGAGCTGTTTTTT. This translates into CASSSEGGINTGELFF. Combining the CDR3 with reference TRBV28 and TRBJ2-2 gives the whole variable domain DVKVTQSSRYLVKRTGEKVFLECVQDMDHENMFWYRQDPGLGLRLIYFSYDVKMKEKGDIPEGYSVSREKKERFSLILESASTNQTSMYLCASSSEGGINTGELFFGEGSRLTVL.